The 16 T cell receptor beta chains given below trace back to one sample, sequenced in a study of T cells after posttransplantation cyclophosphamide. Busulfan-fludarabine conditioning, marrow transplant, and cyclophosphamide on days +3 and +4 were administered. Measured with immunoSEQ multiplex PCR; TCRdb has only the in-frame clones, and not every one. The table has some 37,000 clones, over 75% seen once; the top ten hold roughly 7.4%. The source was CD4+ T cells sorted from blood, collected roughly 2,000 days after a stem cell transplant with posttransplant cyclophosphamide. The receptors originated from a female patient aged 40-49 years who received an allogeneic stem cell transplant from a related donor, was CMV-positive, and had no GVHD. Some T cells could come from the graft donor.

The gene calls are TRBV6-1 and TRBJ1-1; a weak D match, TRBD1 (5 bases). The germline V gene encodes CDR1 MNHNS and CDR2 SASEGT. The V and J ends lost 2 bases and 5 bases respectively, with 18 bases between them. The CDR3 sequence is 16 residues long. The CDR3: CASSEYYRRGGTEAFF. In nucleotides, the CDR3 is TGTGCCAGCAGTGAATACTACAGGCGGGGGGGGACTGAAGCTTTCTTT.

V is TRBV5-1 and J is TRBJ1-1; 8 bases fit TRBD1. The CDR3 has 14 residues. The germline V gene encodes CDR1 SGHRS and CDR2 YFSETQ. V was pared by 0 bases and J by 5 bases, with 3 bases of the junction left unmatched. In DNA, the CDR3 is TGCGCCAGCAGCTTGGGGGACAGGATTACTGAAGCTTTCTTT. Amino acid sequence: CASSLGDRITEAFF.

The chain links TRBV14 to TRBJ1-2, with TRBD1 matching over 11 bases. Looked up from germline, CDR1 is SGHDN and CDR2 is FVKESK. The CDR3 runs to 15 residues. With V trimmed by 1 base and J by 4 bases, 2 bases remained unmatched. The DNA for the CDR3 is TGTGCCAGCAGCCAAGGGACAGGGGGCGCCTATGGCTACACCTTC. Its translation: CASSQGTGGAYGYTF.

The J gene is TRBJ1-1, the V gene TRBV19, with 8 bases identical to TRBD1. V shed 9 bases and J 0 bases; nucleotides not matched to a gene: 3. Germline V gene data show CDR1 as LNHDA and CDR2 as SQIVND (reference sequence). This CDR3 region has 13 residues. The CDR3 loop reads CASQGALNTEAFF. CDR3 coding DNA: TGTGCCAGCCAGGGGGCTCTGAACACTGAAGCTTTCTTT.

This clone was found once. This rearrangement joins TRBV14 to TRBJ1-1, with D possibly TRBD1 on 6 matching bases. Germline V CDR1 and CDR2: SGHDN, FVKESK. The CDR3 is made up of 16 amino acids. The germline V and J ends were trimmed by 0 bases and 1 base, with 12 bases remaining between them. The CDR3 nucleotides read TGTGCCAGCAGCCAAGATGTGGACAGCACGAACACTGAAGCTTTCTTT. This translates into CASSQDVDSTNTEAFF.

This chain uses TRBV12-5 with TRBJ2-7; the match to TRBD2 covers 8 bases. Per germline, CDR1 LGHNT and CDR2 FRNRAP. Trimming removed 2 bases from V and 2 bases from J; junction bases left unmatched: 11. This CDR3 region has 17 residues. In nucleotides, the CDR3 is TGTGCTAGTGGTTTGTCACGGGAGGGGCCCGATACCTACGAGCAGTACTTC. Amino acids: CASGLSREGPDTYEQYF.

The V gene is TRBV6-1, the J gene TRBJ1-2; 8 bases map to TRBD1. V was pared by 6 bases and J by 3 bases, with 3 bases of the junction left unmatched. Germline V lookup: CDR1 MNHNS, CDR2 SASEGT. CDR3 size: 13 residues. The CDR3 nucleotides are TGTGCCAGCAGGTTGACAGGGGACTATGGCTACACCTTC. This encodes CASRLTGDYGYTF.

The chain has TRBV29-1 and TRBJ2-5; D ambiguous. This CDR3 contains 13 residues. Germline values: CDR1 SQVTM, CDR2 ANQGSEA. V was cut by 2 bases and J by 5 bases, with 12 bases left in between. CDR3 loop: CSVELRRRETQYF. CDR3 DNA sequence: TGCAGCGTTGAATTACGGAGACGGGAGACCCAGTACTTC.

CDR3: CASRWTGGTGELFF. The CDR3 DNA reads TGTGCCAGCAGATGGACAGGGGGCACCGGGGAGCTGTTTTTT. The V gene is TRBV27, the J gene TRBJ2-2; 10 bases are a match to TRBD1. Germline CDR1 is MNHEY and CDR2 is SMNVEV (reference sequence). The junction had 2 bases not matched to a gene; V was cut back by 6 bases and J by 4 bases. This CDR3 has 14 amino acids.

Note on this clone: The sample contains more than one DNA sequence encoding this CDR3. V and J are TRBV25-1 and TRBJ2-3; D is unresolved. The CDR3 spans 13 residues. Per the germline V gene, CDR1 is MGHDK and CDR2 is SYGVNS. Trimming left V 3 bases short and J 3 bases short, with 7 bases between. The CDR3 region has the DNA TGTGCCAGCAGTGACTCCGGGACAGATACGCAGTATTTT. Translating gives CASSDSGTDTQYF.

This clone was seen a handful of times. The DNA of the CDR3 is TGTGCCAGCAGCTCAGCAGGGACTTTTGGAAACACCATATATTTT. Translated, it gives CASSSAGTFGNTIYF. V and J are TRBV7-9 and TRBJ1-3; perhaps TRBD1 as D (5 bases). Germline CDR1 and CDR2: SEHNR and FQNEAQ (reference sequence). V shed 4 bases and J shed 3 bases, with 13 bases lying between them. This CDR3 is built from 15 residues.

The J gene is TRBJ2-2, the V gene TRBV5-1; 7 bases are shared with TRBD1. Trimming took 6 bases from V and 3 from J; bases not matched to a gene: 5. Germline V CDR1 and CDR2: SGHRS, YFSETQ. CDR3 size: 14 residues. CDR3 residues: CASTGTADTGELFF. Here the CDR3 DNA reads TGCGCCAGCACGGGGACAGCAGACACCGGGGAGCTGTTTTTT.

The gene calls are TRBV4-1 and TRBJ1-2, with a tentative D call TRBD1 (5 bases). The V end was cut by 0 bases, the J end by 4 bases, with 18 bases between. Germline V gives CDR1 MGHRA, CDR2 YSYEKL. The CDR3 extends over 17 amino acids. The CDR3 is CASSQDGQQAWSYGYTF. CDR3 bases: TGCGCCAGCAGCCAAGATGGGCAACAGGCTTGGAGCTATGGCTACACCTTC.

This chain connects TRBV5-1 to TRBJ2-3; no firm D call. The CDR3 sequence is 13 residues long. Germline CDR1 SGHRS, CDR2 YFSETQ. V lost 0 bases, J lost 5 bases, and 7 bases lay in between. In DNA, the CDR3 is TGCGCCAGCAGCTTGGCACTAAGAGATACGCAGTATTTT. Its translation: CASSLALRDTQYF.

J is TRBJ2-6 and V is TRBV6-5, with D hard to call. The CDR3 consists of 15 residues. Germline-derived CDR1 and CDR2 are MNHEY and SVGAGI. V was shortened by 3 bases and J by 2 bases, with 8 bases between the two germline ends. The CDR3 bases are TGTGCCAGCAGTTATTTGGGCCCTGGGGCCAACGTCCTGACTTTC. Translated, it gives CASSYLGPGANVLTF.

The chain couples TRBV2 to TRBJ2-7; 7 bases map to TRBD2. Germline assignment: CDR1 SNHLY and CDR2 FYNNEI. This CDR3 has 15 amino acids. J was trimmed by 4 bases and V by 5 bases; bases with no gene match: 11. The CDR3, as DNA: TGTGCCAGCAGTCGAGCGGGGCTCGTCGGGTACGAGCAGTACTTC. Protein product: CASSRAGLVGYEQYF.